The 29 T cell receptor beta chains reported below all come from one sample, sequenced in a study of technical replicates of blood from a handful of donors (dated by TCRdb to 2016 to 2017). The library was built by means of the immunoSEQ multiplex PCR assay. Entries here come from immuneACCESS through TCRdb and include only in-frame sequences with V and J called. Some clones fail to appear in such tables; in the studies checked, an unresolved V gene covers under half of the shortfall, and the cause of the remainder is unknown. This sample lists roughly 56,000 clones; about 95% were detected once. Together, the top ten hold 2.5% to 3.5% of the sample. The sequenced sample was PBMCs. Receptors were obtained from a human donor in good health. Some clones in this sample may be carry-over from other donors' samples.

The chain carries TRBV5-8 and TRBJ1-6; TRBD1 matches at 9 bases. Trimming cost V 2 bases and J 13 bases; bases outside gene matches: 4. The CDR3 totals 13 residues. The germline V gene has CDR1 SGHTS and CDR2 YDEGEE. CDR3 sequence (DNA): TGTGCCAGCAGCTTACAGGGGGCGCTTCCCCTCCACTTT. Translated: CASSLQGALPLHF.

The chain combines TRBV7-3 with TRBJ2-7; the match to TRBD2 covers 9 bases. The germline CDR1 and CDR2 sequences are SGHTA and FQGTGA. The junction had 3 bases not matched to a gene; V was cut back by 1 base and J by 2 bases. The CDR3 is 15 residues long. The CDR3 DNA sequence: TGTGCCAGCAGCTTAAGGGCGGGAGGGGCCTACGAGCAGTACTTC. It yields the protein CASSLRAGGAYEQYF.

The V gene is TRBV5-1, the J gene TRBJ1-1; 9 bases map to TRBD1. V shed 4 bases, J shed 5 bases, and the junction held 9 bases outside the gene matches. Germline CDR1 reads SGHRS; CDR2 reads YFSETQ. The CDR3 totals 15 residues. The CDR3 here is CASSVETGGNTEAFF. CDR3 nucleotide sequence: TGCGCCAGCAGCGTAGAGACAGGGGGGAATACTGAAGCTTTCTTT.

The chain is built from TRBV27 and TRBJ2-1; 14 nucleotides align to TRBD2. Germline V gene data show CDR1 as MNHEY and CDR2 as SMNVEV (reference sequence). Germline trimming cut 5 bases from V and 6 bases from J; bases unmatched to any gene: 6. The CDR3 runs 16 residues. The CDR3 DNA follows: TGTGCCAGCAGTCCTCCGACTAGCGGGAGGGCCAATGAGCAGTTCTTC. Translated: CASSPPTSGRANEQFF.

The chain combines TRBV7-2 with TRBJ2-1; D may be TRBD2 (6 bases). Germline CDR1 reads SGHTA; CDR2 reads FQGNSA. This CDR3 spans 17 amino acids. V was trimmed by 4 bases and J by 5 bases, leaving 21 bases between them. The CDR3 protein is CASSSRSGVAAHNEQFF. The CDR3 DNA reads TGTGCCAGCAGCTCCAGGTCAGGAGTAGCGGCCCACAATGAGCAGTTCTTC.

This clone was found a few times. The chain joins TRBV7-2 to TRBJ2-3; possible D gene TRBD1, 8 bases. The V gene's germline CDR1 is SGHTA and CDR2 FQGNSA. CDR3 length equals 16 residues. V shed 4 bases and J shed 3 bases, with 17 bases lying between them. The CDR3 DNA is TGTGCCAGCAGCTACAAAACAGGGGGGGTTACAGATACGCAGTATTTT. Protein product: CASSYKTGGVTDTQYF.

CDR3 DNA: TGTGCCAGCAGCGTTGACAGGGGGGGATCACCCCTCCACTTT. Translated: CASSVDRGGSPLHF. This chain joins TRBV5-5 and TRBJ1-6; 9 nucleotides match TRBD1. The junction had 6 bases not matched to a gene; V was cut back by 4 bases and J by 10 bases. This CDR3 spans 14 amino acids. CDR1 SGHKS and CDR2 YYEKEE come from the germline V gene (reference sequence).

The CDR3 spells CASSIVHNTEAFF. The CDR3 nucleotides read TGTGCCAGTAGTATAGTACACAACACTGAAGCTTTCTTT. The chain uses TRBV19 and TRBJ1-1; no clear D. This CDR3 has 13 residues. From germline, CDR1 is LNHDA and CDR2 SQIVND (reference sequence). Trimming stripped 1 base from V and 2 bases from J, with 5 bases between.

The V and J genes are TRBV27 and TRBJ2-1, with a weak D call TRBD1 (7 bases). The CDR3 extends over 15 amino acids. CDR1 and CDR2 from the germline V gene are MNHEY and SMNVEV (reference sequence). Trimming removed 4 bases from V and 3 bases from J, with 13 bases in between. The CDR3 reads CASSSPQGGYNEQFF. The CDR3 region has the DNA TGTGCCAGCAGTTCGCCGCAGGGGGGCTACAATGAGCAGTTCTTC.

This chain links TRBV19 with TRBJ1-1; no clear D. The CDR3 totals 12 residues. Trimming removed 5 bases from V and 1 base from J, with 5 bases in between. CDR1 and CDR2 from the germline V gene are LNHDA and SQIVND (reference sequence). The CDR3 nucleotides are TGTGCCAGTAGTCACAGGAACACTGAAGCTTTCTTT. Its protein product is CASSHRNTEAFF. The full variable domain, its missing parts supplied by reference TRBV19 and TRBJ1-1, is DGGITQSPKYLFRKEGQNVTLSCEQNLNHDAMYWYRQDPGQGLRLIYYSQIVNDFQKGDIAEGYSVSREKKESFPLTVTSAQKNPTAFYLCASSHRNTEAFFGQGTRLTVV.

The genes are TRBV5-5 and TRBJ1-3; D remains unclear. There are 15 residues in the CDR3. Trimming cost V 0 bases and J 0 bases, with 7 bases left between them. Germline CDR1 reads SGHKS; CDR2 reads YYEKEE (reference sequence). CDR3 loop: CASSLALLSGNTIYF. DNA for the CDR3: TGTGCCAGCAGCTTGGCTCTCCTCTCTGGAAACACCATATATTTT.

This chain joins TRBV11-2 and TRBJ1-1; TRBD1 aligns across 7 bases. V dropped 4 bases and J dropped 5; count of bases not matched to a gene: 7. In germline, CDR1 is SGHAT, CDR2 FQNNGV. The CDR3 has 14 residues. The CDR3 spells CASSYERDSTEAFF. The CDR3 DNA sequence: TGTGCCAGCAGCTACGAACGGGACAGTACTGAAGCTTTCTTT. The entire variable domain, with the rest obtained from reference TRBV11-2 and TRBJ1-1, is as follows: EAGVAQSPRYKIIEKRQSVAFWCNPISGHATLYWYQQILGQGPKLLIQFQNNGVVDDSQLPKDRFSAERLKGVDSTLKIQPAKLEDSAVYLCASSYERDSTEAFFGQGTRLTVV.

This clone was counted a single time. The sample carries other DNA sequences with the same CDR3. The CDR3 DNA is TGCGCCAGCAGCCAAGATAGGGGCAACTATGGCTACACCTTC. Protein: CASSQDRGNYGYTF. The chain employs TRBV4-1 and TRBJ1-2, with a tentative D call TRBD1 (5 bases). The CDR3 contains 14 residues. V shed 0 bases and J shed 2 bases, with 7 bases lying between them. Germline-derived CDR1 and CDR2 are MGHRA and YSYEKL.

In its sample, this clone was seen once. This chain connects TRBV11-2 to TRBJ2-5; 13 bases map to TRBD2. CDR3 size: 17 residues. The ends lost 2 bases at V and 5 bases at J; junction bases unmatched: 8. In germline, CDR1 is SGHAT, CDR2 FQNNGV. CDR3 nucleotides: TGTGCCAGCAGCTTAACAACTAGCGGGGGGGCAAGGGAGACCCAGTACTTC. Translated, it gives CASSLTTSGGARETQYF.

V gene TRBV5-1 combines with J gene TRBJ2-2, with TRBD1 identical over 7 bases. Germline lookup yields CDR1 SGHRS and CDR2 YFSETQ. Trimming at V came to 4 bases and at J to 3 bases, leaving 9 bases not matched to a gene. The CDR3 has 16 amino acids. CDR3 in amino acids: CASSPDGQVYTGELFF. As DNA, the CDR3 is TGCGCCAGCAGCCCAGATGGACAGGTGTACACCGGGGAGCTGTTTTTT.

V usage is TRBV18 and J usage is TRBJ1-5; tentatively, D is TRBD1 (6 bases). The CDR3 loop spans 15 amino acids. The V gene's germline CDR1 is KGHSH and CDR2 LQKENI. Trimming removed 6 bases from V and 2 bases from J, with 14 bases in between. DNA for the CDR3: TGTGCCAGCTCGTCAGGGGATTTCGGCAATCAGCCCCAGCATTTT. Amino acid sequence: CASSSGDFGNQPQHF.

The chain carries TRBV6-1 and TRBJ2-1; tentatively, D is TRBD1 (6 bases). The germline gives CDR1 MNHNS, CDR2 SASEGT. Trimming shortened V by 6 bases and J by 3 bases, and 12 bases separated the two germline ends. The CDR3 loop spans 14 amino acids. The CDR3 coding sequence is TGTGCCAGCAGACCCGACAGGTTCTACAATGAGCAGTTCTTC. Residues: CASRPDRFYNEQFF.

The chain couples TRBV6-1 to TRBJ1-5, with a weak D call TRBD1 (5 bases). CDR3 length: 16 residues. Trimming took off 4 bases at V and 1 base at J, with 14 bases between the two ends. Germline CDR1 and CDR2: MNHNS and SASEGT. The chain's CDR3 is CASSALTDLSNQPQHF. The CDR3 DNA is TGTGCCAGCAGTGCCCTGACAGACCTCAGCAATCAGCCCCAGCATTTT.

The CDR3 region has the DNA TGTGCCAGCAGCTTCCTTGGGACAGCGAAACAAGAGACCCAGTACTTC. Protein: CASSFLGTAKQETQYF. This sequence joins TRBV5-6 and TRBJ2-5; 7 positions agree with TRBD1. CDR3 length: 16 residues. Germline values: CDR1 SGHDT, CDR2 YYEEEE. V shed 2 bases, J shed 2 bases, and the junction held 9 bases outside the gene matches. The whole variable domain, remainder taken from reference TRBV5-6 and TRBJ2-5, is DAGVTQSPTHLIKTRGQQVTLRCSPKSGHDTVSWYQQALGQGPQFIFQYYEEEERQRGNFPDRFSGHQFPNYSSELNVNALLLGDSALYLCASSFLGTAKQETQYFGPGTRLLVL.

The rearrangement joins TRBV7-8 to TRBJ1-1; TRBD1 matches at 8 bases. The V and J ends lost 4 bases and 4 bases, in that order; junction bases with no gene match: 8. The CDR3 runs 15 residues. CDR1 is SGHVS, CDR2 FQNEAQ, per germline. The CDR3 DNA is TGTGCCAGCAGCTATGGACAGGGAGGGATCACTGAAGCTTTCTTT. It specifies CASSYGQGGITEAFF.

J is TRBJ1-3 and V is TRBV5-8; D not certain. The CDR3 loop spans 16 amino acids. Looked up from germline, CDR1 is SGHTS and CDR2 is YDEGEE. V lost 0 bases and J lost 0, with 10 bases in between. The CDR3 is CASSLDGVFSGNTIYF. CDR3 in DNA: TGTGCCAGCAGCTTGGACGGAGTTTTCTCTGGAAACACCATATATTTT.

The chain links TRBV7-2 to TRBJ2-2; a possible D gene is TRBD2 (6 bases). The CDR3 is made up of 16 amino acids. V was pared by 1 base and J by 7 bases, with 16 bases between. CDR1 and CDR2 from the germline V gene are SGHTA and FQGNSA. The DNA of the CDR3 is TGTGCCAGCAGCTTAGGCGGGGCGATGGTTGGCGGGGAGCTGTTTTTT. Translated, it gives CASSLGGAMVGGELFF.

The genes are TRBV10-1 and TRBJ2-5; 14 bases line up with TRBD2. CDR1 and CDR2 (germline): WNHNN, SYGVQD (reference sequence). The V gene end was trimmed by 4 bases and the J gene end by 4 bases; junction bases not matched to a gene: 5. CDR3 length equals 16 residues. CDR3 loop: CASSVGTSGGGETQYF. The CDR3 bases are TGCGCCAGCAGTGTGGGGACTAGCGGGGGAGGAGAGACCCAGTACTTC.

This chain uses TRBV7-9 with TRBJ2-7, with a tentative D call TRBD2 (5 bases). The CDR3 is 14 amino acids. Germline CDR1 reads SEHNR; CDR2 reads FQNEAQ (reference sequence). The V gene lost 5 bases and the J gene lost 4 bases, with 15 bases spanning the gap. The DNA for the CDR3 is TGTGCCAGCAGCCCAGGCGGGTTTGGTTACGAGCAGTACTTC. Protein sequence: CASSPGGFGYEQYF.

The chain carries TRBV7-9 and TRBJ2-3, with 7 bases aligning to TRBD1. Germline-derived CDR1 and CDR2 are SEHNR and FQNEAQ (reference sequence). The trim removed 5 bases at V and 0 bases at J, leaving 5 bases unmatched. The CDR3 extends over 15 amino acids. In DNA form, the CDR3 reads TGTGCCAGCAGCCATTCGACAGGGAGCACAGATACGCAGTATTTT. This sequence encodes CASSHSTGSTDTQYF.

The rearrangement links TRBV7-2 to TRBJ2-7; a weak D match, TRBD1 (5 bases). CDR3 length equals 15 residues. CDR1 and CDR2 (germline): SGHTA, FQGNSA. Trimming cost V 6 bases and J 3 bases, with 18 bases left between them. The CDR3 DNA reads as TGTGCCAGCAGTGGTATAGGCAGGGCGATCTACGAGCAGTACTTC. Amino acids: CASSGIGRAIYEQYF.

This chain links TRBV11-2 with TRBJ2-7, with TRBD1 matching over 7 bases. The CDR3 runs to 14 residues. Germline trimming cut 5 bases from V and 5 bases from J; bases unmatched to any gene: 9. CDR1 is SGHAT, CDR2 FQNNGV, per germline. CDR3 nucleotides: TGTGCCAGCAGCCTAACGACAGGGTTCCACGAGCAGTACTTC. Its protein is CASSLTTGFHEQYF.

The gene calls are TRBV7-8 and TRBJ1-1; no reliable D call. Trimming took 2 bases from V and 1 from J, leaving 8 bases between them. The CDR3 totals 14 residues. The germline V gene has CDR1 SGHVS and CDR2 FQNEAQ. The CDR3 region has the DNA TGTGCCAGCAGCTTATCTGCCGGGAACACTGAAGCTTTCTTT. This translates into CASSLSAGNTEAFF.

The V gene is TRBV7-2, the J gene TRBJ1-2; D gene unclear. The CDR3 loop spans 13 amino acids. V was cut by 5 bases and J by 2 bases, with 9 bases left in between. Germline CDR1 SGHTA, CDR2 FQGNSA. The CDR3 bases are TGTGCCAGCAGCGCAGGACTGAACTATGGCTACACCTTC. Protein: CASSAGLNYGYTF.